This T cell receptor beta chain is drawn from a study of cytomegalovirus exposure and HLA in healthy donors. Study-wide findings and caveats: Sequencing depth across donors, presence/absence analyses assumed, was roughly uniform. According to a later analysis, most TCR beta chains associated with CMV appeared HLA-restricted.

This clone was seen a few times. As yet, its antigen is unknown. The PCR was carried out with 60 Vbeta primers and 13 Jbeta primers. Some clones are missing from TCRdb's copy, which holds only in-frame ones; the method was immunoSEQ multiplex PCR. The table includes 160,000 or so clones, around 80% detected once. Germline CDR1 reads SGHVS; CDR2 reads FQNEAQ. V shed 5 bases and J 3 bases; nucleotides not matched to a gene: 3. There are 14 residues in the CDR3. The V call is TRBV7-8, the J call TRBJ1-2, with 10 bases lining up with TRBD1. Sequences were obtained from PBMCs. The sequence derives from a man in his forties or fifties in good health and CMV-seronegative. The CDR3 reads CASSPGQGDYGYTF. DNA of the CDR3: TGTGCCAGCAGCCCCGGACAGGGGGACTATGGCTACACCTTC.